This T cell receptor (beta chain) was observed in a study of beta chain features in type 1 diabetes. Across the study: No age, gender or cell yield differences were seen between patients and healthy donors. Study-wide findings and caveats: Researchers report that Type 1 diabetes patients had moderately but significantly shorter TCRB CDR3s across all four CD4+ subsets.

Expressed TCRB transcripts got sequenced, as all isolated RNA was reverse transcribed. Repertoires were generated with immunoSEQ multiplex PCR, while TCRdb's copy carries only in-frame clones and drops some. The table has about 160,000 clones, approximately 8.7% seen once. Germline values: CDR1 SEHNR, CDR2 FQNEAQ (reference sequence). With 5 bases clipped from V and 5 bases from J, the junction kept 8 bases outside the gene matches. The CDR3 has 15 residues. A word on this clone: The target antigen is unknown.

J is TRBJ1-1 and V is TRBV7-9; 10 bases fit TRBD1. Sequenced input: central memory CD4+ T cells from blood. This sequence was found in a woman aged 30 to 39 with type 1 diabetes. CDR3 sequence reads: CASSKGQGVRTEAFF. The CDR3 DNA reads as TGTGCCAGCAGCAAAGGACAGGGGGTAAGGACTGAAGCTTTCTTT.